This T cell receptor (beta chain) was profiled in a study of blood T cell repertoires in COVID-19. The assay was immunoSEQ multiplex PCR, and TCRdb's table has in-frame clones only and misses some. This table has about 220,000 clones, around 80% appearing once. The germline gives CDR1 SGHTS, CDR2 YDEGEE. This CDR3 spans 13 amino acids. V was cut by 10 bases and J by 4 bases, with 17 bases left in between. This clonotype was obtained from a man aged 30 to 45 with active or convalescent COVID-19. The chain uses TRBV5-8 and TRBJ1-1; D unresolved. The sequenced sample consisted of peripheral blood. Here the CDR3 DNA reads TGTGCCTCCTCTACGGGGTTCGGCACTGAAGCTTTCTTT. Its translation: CASSTGFGTEAFF.